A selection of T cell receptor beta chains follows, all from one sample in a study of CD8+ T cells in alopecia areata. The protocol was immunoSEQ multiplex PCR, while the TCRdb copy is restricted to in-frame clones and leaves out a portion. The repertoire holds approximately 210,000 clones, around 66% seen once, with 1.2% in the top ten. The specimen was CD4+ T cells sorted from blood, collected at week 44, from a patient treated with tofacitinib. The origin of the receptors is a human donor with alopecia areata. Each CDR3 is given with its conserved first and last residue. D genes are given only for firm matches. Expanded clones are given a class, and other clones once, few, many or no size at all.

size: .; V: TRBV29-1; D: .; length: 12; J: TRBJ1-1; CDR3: CSVDHLGGEAFF; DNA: TGCAGCGTTGACCACCTAGGCGGGGAAGCTTTCTTT
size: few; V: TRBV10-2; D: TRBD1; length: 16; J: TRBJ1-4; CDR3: CASARGTGSSGEKLFF; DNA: TGCGCCAGCGCCCGGGGGACAGGGAGTTCTGGGGAAAAACTGTTTTTT
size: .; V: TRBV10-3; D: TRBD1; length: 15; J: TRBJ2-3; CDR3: CAISVGTASRDTQYF; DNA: TGTGCCATCAGTGTGGGGACAGCGAGTAGGGATACGCAGTATTTT
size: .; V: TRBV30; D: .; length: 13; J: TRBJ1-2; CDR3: CAWSVGKPYGYTF; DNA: TGTGCCTGGAGTGTGGGGAAACCCTATGGCTACACCTTC
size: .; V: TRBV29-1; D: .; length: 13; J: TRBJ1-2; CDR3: CSVLEPVNYGYTF; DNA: TGCAGCGTCCTGGAACCTGTTAACTATGGCTACACCTTC
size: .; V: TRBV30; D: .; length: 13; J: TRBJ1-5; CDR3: CAARGPHNQPQHF; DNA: TGTGCCGCGCGGGGGCCCCACAATCAGCCCCAGCATTTT
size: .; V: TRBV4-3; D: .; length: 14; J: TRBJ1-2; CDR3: CASSSAGSGTGYTF; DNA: TGCGCCAGCAGTTCGGCTGGGTCTGGGACTGGCTACACCTTC
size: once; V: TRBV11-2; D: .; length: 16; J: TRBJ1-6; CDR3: CASSLAPGSYNSPLHF; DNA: TGTGCCAGCAGCTTAGCCCCGGGCTCCTATAATTCACCCCTCCACTTT
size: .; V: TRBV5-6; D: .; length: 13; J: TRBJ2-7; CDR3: CATAGGSANEQYF; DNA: TGTGCCACCGCTGGGGGGAGCGCCAACGAGCAGTACTTC
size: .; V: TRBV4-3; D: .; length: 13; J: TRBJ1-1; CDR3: CASSQDRNTEAFF; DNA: TGCGCCAGCAGCCAAGACCGGAACACTGAAGCTTTCTTT
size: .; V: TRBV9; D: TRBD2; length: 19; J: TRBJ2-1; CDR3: CASSFTTSGGPTVYNEQFF; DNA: TGTGCCAGCAGCTTTACGACTAGCGGGGGGCCCACTGTCTACAATGAGCAGTTCTTC
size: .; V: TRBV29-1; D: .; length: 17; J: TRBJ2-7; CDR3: CSVLATGTRKSSYEQYF; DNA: TGCAGCGTGCTTGCGACAGGAACTCGTAAATCCTCCTACGAGCAGTACTTC
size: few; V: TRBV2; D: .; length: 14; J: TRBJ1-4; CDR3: CASSEIGQNEKLFF; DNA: TGTGCCAGCAGTGAAATCGGGCAAAATGAAAAACTGTTTTTT
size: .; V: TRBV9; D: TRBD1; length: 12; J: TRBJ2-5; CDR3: CASRPGQGPQYF; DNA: TGTGCCAGCAGACCCGGACAGGGACCCCAGTACTTC
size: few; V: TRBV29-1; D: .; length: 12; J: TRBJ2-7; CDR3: CSVASQAYEQYF; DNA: TGCAGCGTTGCGAGTCAGGCCTACGAGCAGTACTTC
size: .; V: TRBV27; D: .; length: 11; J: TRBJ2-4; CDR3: CASSQGWIQYF; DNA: TGTGCCAGCAGCCAAGGGTGGATTCAGTACTTC
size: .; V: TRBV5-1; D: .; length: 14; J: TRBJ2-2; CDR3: CASSYRDEGGELFF; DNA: TGCGCCAGCAGTTACAGGGATGAGGGCGGGGAGCTGTTTTTT
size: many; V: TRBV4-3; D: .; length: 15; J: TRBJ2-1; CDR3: CASSQDITGINEQFF; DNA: TGCGCCAGCAGCCAAGATATTACAGGGATCAATGAGCAGTTCTTC
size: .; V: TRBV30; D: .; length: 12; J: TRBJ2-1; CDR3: CAWSLEGNEQFF; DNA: TGTGCCTGGAGTTTAGAGGGGAATGAGCAGTTCTTC
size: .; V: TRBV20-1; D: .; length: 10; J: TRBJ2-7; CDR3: CSAKSYEQYF; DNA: TGCAGTGCTAAGTCCTACGAGCAGTACTTC
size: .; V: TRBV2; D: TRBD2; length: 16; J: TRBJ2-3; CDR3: CASSDQDRGVRGTQYF; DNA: TGTGCCAGCAGTGACCAAGACCGGGGGGTACGGGGTACGCAGTATTTT
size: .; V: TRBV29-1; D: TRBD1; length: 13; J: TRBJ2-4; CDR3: CSGRTGRSHIQYF; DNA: TGCAGCGGGCGGACAGGGCGGTCCCACATTCAGTACTTC
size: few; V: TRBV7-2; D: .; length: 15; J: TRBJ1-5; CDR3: CASSPPAVYNQPQHF; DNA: TGTGCCAGCAGCCCGCCGGCAGTTTACAATCAGCCCCAGCATTTT
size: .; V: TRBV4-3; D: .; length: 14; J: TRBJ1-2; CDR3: CASSQERGVHGYTF; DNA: TGCGCCAGCAGCCAAGAGCGGGGAGTTCATGGCTACACCTTC
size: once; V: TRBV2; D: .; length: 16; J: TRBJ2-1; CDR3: CASDKGALSSYNEQFF; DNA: TGTGCCAGCGATAAAGGGGCCCTGAGCTCCTACAATGAGCAGTTCTTC
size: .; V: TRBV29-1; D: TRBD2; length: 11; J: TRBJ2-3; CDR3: CSVGGSDTQYF; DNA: TGCAGCGTCGGGGGGTCAGATACGCAGTATTTT
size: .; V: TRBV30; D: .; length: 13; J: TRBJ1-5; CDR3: CACMAAGNQPQHF; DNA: TGTGCCTGCATGGCCGCCGGTAATCAGCCCCAGCATTTT
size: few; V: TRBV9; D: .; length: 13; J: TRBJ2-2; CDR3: CASSSGLNGELFF; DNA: TGTGCCAGCAGCTCAGGACTTAACGGGGAGCTGTTTTTT
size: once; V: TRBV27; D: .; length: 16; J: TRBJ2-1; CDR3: CASSSSRTGRSNEQFF; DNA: TGTGCCAGCAGTTCCTCGCGGACGGGTCGGTCCAATGAGCAGTTCTTC
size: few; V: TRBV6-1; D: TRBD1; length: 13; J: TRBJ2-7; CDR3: CASSRDRTYEQYF; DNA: TGTGCCAGCAGCCGGGACAGAACCTACGAGCAGTACTTC
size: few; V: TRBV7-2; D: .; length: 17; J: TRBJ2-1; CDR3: CASSSRLSGPPINEQFF; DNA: TGTGCCAGCAGCTCCCGTTTATCGGGTCCACCCATCAATGAGCAGTTCTTC
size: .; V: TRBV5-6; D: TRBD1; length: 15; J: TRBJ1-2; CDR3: CASSLKESGQGSYTF; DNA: TGTGCCAGCAGCTTGAAAGAGTCGGGACAGGGGTCCTACACCTTC
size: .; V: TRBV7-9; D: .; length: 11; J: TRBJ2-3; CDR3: CASSYTDTQYF; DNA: TGTGCCAGCAGCTACACAGATACGCAGTATTTT
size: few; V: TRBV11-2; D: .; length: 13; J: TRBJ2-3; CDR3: CASSFLRADTQYF; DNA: TGTGCCAGCAGCTTCCTGAGGGCAGATACGCAGTATTTT
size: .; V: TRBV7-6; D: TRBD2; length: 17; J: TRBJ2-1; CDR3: CASSLGITSGGNNEQFF; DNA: TGTGCCAGCAGCTTAGGGATTACTAGCGGGGGAAACAATGAGCAGTTCTTC
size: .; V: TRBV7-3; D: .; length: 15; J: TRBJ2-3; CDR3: CASSLVLGGTDTQYF; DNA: TGTGCCAGCAGCTTAGTACTAGGAGGCACAGATACGCAGTATTTT
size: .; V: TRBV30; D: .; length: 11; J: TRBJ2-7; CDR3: CAWSDRYEQYF; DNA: TGTGCCTGGAGTGACCGCTACGAGCAGTACTTC
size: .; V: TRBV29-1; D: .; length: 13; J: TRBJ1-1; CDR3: CSVVALGNTEAFF; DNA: TGCAGCGTTGTAGCTTTGGGAAACACTGAAGCTTTCTTT
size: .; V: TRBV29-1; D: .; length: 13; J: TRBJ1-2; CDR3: CSVEGITAYGYTF; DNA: TGCAGCGTTGAAGGAATAACAGCCTATGGCTACACCTTC
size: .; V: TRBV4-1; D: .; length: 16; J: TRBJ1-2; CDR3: CASSQVKAGELHGYTF; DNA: TGCGCCAGCAGCCAAGTAAAGGCAGGGGAGCTGCATGGCTACACCTTC
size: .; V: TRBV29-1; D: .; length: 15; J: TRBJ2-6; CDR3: CSVESRFSGANVLTF; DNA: TGCAGCGTTGAGTCCAGATTCTCTGGGGCCAACGTCCTGACTTTC
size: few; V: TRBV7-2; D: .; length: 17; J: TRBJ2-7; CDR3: CASTPAPRRLLPYEQYF; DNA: TGTGCCAGCACACCCGCCCCTCGCAGGCTCCTTCCCTACGAGCAGTACTTC
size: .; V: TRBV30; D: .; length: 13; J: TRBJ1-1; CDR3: CAWRSRRDTEAFF; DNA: TGTGCCTGGAGGTCCAGGAGGGACACTGAAGCTTTCTTT
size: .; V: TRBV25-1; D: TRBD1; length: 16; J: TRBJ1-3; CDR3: CASSDWTGRGGNTIYF; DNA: TGTGCCAGCAGTGATTGGACAGGGCGAGGAGGAAACACCATATATTTT
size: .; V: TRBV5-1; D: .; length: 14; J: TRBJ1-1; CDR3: CASSSFGTPTEAFF; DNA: TGCGCCAGCAGCTCGTTTGGGACTCCCACTGAAGCTTTCTTT
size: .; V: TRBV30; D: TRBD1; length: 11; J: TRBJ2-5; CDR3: CAWSPGQGLYF; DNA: TGTGCCTGGAGTCCGGGACAGGGGCTGTACTTC
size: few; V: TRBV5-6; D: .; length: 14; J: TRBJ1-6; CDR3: CASSLGPINSPLHF; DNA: TGTGCCAGCAGCTTGGGACCGATCAATTCACCCCTCCACTTT
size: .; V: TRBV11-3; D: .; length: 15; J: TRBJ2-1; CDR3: CASSPAGGHGYEQFF; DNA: TGTGCCAGCAGCCCAGCTGGGGGGCATGGGTATGAGCAGTTCTTC
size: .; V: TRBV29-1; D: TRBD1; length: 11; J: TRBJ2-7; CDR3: CSARQGTEQYF; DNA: TGCAGCGCCCGACAGGGTACCGAGCAGTACTTC
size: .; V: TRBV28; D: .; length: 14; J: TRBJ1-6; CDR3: CASRLYTENSPLHF; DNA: TGTGCCAGCAGGCTCTACACGGAAAATTCACCCCTCCACTTT
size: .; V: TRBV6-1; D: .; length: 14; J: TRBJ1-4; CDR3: CASRDPGAASKLFF; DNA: TGTGCCAGCAGAGACCCCGGGGCAGCGTCTAAGCTGTTTTTT
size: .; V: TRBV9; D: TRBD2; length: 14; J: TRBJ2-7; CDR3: CASSSSGVGHEQYF; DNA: TGTGCCAGCAGCTCTAGCGGGGTTGGGCACGAGCAGTACTTC
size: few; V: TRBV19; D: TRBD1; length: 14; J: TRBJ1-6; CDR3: CASGQGGYGSPLHF; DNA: TGTGCCAGTGGACAGGGGGGTTATGGTTCACCCCTCCACTTT
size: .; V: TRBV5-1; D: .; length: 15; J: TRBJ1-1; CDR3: CASSLSRGRGTEAFF; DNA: TGCGCCAGCAGCTTGTCAAGGGGGAGAGGAACTGAAGCTTTCTTT